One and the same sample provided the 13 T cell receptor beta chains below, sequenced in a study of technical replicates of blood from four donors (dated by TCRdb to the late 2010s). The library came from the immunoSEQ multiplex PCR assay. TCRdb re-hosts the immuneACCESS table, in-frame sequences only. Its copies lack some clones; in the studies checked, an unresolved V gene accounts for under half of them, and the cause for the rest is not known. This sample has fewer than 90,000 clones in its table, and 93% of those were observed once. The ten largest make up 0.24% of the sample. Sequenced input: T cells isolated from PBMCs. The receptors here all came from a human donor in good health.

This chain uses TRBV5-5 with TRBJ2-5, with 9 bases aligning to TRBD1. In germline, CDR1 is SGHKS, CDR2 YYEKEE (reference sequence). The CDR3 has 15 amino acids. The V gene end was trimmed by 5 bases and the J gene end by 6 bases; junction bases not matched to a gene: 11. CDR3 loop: CASSSVAGTGKTQYF. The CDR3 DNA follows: TGTGCCAGCAGTTCCGTCGCCGGGACAGGGAAGACCCAGTACTTC.

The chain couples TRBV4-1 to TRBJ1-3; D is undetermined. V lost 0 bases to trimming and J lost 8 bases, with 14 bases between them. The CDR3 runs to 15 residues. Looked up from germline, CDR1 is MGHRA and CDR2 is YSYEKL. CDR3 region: CASSQEARIGDTIYF. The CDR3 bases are TGCGCCAGCAGCCAAGAGGCCAGGATCGGGGACACCATATATTTT.

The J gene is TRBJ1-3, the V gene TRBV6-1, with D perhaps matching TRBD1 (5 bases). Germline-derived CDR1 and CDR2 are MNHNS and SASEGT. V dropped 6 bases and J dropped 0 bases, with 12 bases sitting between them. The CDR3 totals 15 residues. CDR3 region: CASRKEGNSGNTIYF. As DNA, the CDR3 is TGTGCCAGCAGGAAGGAGGGGAACTCTGGAAACACCATATATTTT.

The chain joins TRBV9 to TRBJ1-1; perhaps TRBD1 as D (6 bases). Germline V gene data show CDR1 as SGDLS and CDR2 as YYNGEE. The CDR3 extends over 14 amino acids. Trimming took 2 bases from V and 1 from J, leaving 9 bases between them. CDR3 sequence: CASSVRGQNTEAFF. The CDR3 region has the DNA TGTGCCAGCAGCGTCAGGGGCCAGAACACTGAAGCTTTCTTT.

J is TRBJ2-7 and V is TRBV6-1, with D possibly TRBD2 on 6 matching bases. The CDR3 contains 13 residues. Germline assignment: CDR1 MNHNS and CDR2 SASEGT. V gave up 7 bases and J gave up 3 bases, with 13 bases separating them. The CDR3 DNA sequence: TGTGCCAGCACCCGGGAGTGGAGCTACGAGCAGTACTTC. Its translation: CASTREWSYEQYF.

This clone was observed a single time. The CDR3 DNA sequence: TGTGCCAGCAGCTTTCTAGGTGAGCAGTTCTTC. As protein: CASSFLGEQFF. The V call is TRBV5-4, the J call TRBJ2-1; D is undetermined. CDR1 and CDR2 from the germline V gene are SGHNT and YYREEE (reference sequence). Trimming cost V 2 bases and J 9 bases, with 6 bases left between them. The CDR3 length is 11 residues.

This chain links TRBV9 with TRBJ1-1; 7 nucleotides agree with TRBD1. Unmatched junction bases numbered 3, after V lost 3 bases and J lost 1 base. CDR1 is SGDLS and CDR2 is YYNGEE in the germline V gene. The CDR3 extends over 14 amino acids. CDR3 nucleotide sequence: TGTGCCAGCAGCGCAGGGGGAAGGAACACTGAAGCTTTCTTT. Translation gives CASSAGGRNTEAFF. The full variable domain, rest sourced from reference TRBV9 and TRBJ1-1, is DSGVTQTPKHLITATGQRVTLRCSPRSGDLSVYWYQQSLDQGLQFLIQYYNGEERAKGNILERFSAQQFPDLHSELNLSSLELGDSALYFCASSAGGRNTEAFFGQGTRLTVV.

As DNA, the CDR3 is TGTGCCAGCAGCTGGGACTCCACCGGGGAGCTGTTTTTT. It codes for CASSWDSTGELFF. The J gene is TRBJ2-2, the V gene TRBV5-6; a possible D gene is TRBD2 (6 bases). Germline V gives CDR1 SGHDT, CDR2 YYEEEE. V shed 3 bases and J shed 4 bases, with 7 bases lying between them. This CDR3 comprises 13 residues.

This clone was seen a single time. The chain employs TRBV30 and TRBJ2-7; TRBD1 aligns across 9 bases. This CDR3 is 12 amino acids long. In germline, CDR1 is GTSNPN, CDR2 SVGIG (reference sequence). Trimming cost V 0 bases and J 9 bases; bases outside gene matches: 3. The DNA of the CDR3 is TGTGCCTGGAGTGTACAGGGGGCCGGGCAGTACTTC. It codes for CAWSVQGAGQYF.

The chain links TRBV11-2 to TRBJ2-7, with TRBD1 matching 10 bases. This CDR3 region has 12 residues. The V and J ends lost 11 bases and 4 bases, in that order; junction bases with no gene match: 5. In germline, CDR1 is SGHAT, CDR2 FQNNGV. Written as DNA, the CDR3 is TGTGCCGGCTCGGGACAGGGGTACGAGCAGTACTTC. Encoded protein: CAGSGQGYEQYF.

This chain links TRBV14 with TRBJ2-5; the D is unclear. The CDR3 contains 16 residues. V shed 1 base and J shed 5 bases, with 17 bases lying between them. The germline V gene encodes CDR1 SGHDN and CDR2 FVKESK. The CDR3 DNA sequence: TGTGCCAGCAGCCAAGGGCTTGGTTATCTTTCGGAGACCCAGTACTTC. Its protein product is CASSQGLGYLSETQYF.

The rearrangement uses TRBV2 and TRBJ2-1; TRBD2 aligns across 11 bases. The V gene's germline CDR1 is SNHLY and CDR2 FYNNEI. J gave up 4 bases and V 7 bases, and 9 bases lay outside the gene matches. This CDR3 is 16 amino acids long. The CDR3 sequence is CASIAASGGLYNEQFF. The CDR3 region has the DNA TGTGCCAGCATAGCGGCTAGCGGGGGGCTTTACAATGAGCAGTTCTTC.

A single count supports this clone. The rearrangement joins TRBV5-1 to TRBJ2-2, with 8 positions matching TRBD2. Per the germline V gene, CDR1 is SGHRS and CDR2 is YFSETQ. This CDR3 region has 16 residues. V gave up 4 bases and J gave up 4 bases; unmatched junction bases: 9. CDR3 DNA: TGCGCCAGCAGCCCCCGGCTAGCGGGCCTCACCGGGGAGCTGTTTTTT. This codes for CASSPRLAGLTGELFF.